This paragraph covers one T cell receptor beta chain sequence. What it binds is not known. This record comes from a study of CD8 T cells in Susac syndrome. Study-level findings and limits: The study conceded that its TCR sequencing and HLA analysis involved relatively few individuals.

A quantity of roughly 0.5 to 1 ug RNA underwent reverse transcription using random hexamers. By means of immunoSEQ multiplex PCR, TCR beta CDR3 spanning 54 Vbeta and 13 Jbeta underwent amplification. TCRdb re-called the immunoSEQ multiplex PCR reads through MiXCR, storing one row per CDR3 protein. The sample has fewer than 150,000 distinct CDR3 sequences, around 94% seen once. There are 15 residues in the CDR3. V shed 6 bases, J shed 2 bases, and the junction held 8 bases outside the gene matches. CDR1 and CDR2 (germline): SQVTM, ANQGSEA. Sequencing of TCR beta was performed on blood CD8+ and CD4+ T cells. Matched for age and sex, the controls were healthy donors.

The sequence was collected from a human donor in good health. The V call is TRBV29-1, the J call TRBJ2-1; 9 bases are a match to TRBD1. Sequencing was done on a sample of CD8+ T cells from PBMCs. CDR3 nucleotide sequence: TGCAGCGTCGCACAGGGGGCAAAAGCCTACAATGAGCAGTTCTTC. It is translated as CSVAQGAKAYNEQFF.